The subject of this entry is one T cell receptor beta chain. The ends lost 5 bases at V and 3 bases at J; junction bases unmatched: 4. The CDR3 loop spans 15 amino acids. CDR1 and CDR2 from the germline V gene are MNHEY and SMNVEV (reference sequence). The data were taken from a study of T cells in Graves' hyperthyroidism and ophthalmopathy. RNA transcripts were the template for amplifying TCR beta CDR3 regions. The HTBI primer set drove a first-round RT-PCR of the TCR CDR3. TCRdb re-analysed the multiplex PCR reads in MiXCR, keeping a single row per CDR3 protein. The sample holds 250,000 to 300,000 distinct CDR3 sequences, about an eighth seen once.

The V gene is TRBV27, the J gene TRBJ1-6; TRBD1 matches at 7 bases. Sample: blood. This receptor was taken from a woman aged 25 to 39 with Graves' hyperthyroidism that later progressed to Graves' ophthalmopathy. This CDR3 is CASSPDRDYNSPLHF. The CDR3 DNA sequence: TGTGCCAGCAGTCCTGACAGGGACTATAATTCACCCCTCCACTTT.